This T cell receptor (beta chain) appears in the sequencing data of a study of blood T cell repertoires in COVID-19. Study at large: Sources were T cells, B-cell-depleted T cells, or PBMCs; the material itself was cDNA or gDNA.

As processed by the authors: Reference gene primer amplification yielded estimated nucleated cell counts. The protocol was immunoSEQ multiplex PCR, while the TCRdb copy is restricted to in-frame clones and leaves out a portion. The V and J calls and clone size were taken over from that table, and D and trimming were inferred from the DNA. The repertoire holds some 80,000 clones, with 60% to 85% as singletons. The CDR3 is made up of 17 amino acids. Germline V gene sequence: CDR1 SEHNR, CDR2 FQNEAQ (reference sequence). Trimming at V came to 4 bases and at J to 5 bases, leaving 13 bases not matched to a gene.

Sequences were obtained from peripheral blood. This chain joins TRBV7-9 and TRBJ2-1; TRBD2 matches at 8 bases. The source is a human donor in a cohort sampled during active COVID-19. The CDR3 sequence is CASSSGLAAPPHNEQFF. CDR3 nucleotides: TGTGCCAGCAGCTCAGGACTAGCAGCCCCACCCCACAATGAGCAGTTCTTC. The complete variable domain, with remaining parts taken from reference TRBV7-9 and TRBJ2-1, reads DTGVSQNPRHKITKRGQNVTFRCDPISEHNRLYWYRQTLGQGPEFLTYFQNEAQLEKSRLLSDRFSAERPKGSFSTLEIQRTEQGDSAMYLCASSSGLAAPPHNEQFFGPGTRLTVL.